This T cell receptor (beta chain) comes out of a study of T-cell reconstitution after alpha-beta-depleted transplantation in children. Concerning this clonotype itself: What it binds is not known.

Trimming pared 1 base from V and 0 bases from J, leaving 13 bases between. This CDR3 region has 17 residues. The V gene's germline CDR1 is KGHSH and CDR2 LQKENI. General observations from the study: It was reported that alpha-beta T cells came from several hundred expanded graft clones (about two months after transplant).

The library targeted TCRbeta and was prepared with unique molecular identifiers. TCRdb ran MiXCR on the PCR reads and lists one entry per CDR3 protein. The sample includes 250,000 to 400,000 distinct CDR3 sequences, 23% seen only once; the top ten take over 9.5%. Sequenced here: PBMCs, mostly from graft donor cells, sampled 180 days after TCRalphabeta/CD19-depleted stem cell transplant. The rearrangement links TRBV18 to TRBJ1-5; D is unclear. This TCR was sampled from a male patient under 18 who had a stem cell transplant for acute lymphoblastic leukemia, so the T cells may come from the graft donor. The CDR3 protein is CASSPLLSQNSNQPQHF. In DNA form, the CDR3 reads TGTGCCAGCTCACCACTGCTATCACAGAATAGCAATCAGCCCCAGCATTTT.